The following is a TCR beta chain sequence with its context. Its target is unknown. Trimming cost V 7 bases and J 6 bases; bases outside gene matches: 4. The CDR3 totals 12 residues. Germline lookup yields CDR1 LNHDA and CDR2 SQIVND (reference sequence). The data belong to a study of cytomegalovirus exposure and HLA in healthy donors. About the study: A data release that came early held 75 million to 85 million unique TCRs from HLA-typed donors. Of roughly 400 genotyped donors, roughly 81% clustered with self-reported Caucasian donors.

This PCR relied on a set of 60 Vbeta primers and 13 Jbeta primers. The method was immunoSEQ multiplex PCR; TCRdb's version includes in-frame clones alone and lacks a portion of them. The table includes about 100,000 clones, approximately 68% detected once. Broader study findings: In a later analysis, across HLA loci, associated TCR counts were highest for DRB1, lowest for HLA-C.

V gene TRBV19 combines with J gene TRBJ2-7; TRBD1 agrees at 9 bases. Sequenced material: PBMCs. The receptor's source is a woman aged 18 to 35 in good health and CMV-seropositive. CDR3 sequence: CASNPTGGEQYF. Here the CDR3 DNA reads TGTGCCAGTAATCCGACAGGGGGCGAGCAGTACTTC. Full variable domain (outside the CDR3, taken from reference TRBV19 and TRBJ2-7): DGGITQSPKYLFRKEGQNVTLSCEQNLNHDAMYWYRQDPGQGLRLIYYSQIVNDFQKGDIAEGYSVSREKKESFPLTVTSAQKNPTAFYLCASNPTGGEQYFGPGTRLTVT.